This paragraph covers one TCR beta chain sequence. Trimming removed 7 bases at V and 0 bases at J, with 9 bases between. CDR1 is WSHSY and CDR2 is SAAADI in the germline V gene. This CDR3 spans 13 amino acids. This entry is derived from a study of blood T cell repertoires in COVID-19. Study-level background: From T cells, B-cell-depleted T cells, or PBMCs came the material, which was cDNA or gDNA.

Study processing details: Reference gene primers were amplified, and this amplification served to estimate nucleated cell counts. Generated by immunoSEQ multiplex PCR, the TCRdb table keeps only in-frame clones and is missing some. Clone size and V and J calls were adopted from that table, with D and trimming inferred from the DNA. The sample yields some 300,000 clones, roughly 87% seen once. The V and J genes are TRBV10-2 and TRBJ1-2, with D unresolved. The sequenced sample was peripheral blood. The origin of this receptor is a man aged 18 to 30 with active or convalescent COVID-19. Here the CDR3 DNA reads TGCGCCAGCACCCCCCAGGCTAACTATGGCTACACCTTC. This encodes CASTPQANYGYTF.